The 32 T cell receptor beta chains reported below all come from one sample, sequenced in a study of radiation and T cells in renal cell carcinoma. The sample's time point: baseline pretreatment blood. The treatment is: 15 Gy SBRT to primary tumor, nephrectomy 4 weeks later. Method: immunoSEQ multiplex PCR; TCRdb's copy keeps in-frame clones and lacks some. The table records 150,000 or so clones, less than 90% of them present only once. Here the sequenced sample was blood, taken from a patient whose treatment included radiotherapy and nephrectomy. The source of these receptors is a woman in her 70s with renal cell carcinoma.

The rearrangement uses TRBV6-5 and TRBJ2-1; 10 nucleotides line up with TRBD2. Losses at the gene ends were 2 bases for V and 6 bases for J; bases not matched to a gene: 7. This CDR3 has 16 amino acids. In germline, CDR1 is MNHEY, CDR2 SVGAGI. CDR3 loop: CASSYLRAGGVNEQFF. Written as DNA, the CDR3 is TGTGCCAGCAGTTACCTCAGAGCGGGGGGGGTCAATGAGCAGTTCTTC.

The rearrangement uses TRBV11-2 and TRBJ1-6; TRBD1 might be the D (5 bases). Trimming removed 5 bases from V and 7 bases from J, with 15 bases in between. The germline CDR1 and CDR2 sequences are SGHAT and FQNNGV. The CDR3 is 15 amino acids. As DNA, the CDR3 is TGTGCCAGCAGCCAGGGAAGAGGGGCGAATTCACCCCTCCACTTT. It codes for CASSQGRGANSPLHF.

V and J are TRBV9 and TRBJ2-2; 8 bases agree with TRBD2. V lost 0 bases, J lost 5 bases, and 6 bases stayed unmatched. Germline CDR1 SGDLS, CDR2 YYNGEE. This CDR3 spans 16 amino acids. CDR3 DNA: TGTGCCAGCAGCGTAGGCTTAGCGGGGCGAACCGGGGAGCTGTTTTTT. Translating gives CASSVGLAGRTGELFF.

The chain employs TRBV4-3 and TRBJ1-2; D not resolved. This CDR3 spans 15 amino acids. Trimming left V 4 bases short and J 3 bases short, with 15 bases between. Germline values: CDR1 LGHNA, CDR2 YSLEER. The DNA for the CDR3 is TGCGCCAGCAGCCCCAGAGTTTATCCGGACTATGGCTACACCTTC. Protein sequence: CASSPRVYPDYGYTF.

V usage is TRBV19 and J usage is TRBJ1-4; no firm D call. The CDR3 is made up of 12 amino acids. V shed 5 bases and J shed 2 bases, with 3 bases lying between them. CDR1 is LNHDA, CDR2 SQIVND, per germline (reference sequence). The CDR3 DNA sequence: TGTGCCAGTAGTCCGACTAATGAAAAACTGTTTTTT. Protein product: CASSPTNEKLFF.

The J gene is TRBJ1-1, the V gene TRBV5-1, with D possibly being TRBD1 (6 bases). The germline V and J ends were trimmed by 0 bases and 7 bases, with 10 bases remaining between them. The germline gives CDR1 SGHRS, CDR2 YFSETQ. The CDR3 totals 13 residues. CDR3 bases: TGCGCCAGCAGCTTGGCCAGGGGTGATGAAGCTTTCTTT. Amino acids: CASSLARGDEAFF.

This chain links TRBV7-6 with TRBJ1-1; perhaps TRBD1 as D (6 bases). The CDR3 is 13 amino acids. CDR1 is SGHVS and CDR2 is FNYEAQ in the germline V gene. Trimming left V 5 bases short and J 0 bases short, with 7 bases between. This CDR3 reads CASSDRLNTEAFF. The CDR3 DNA sequence: TGTGCCAGCAGCGACAGGTTGAACACTGAAGCTTTCTTT. Based on the CDR3 plus reference TRBV7-6 and TRBJ1-1, the full variable domain is GAGVSQSPRYKVTKRGQDVALRCDPISGHVSLYWYRQALGQGPEFLTYFNYEAQQDKSGLPNDRFSAERPEGSISTLTIQRTEQRDSAMYRCASSDRLNTEAFFGQGTRLTVV.

The chain couples TRBV19 to TRBJ2-3; D is possibly TRBD1 (5 bases). V was trimmed by 4 bases and J by 6 bases, leaving 17 bases between them. The CDR3 loop spans 15 amino acids. The germline gives CDR1 LNHDA, CDR2 SQIVND (reference sequence). The CDR3 is CASSRVSNRLDTQYF. CDR3 DNA sequence: TGTGCCAGTAGTAGGGTCAGCAACAGGCTGGATACGCAGTATTTT.

The gene calls are TRBV6-5 and TRBJ1-4; weak D call: TRBD1 (5 bases). This CDR3 comprises 13 residues. The V gene's germline CDR1 is MNHEY and CDR2 SVGAGI. V gave up 6 bases and J gave up 4 bases, with 9 bases separating them. Here the CDR3 DNA reads TGTGCCAGCAGGGGGGGTCGTAATGAAAAACTGTTTTTT. Amino acids: CASRGGRNEKLFF.

This chain uses TRBV6-5 with TRBJ2-3; perhaps TRBD1 as D (5 bases). The length of the CDR3 is 14 residues. Germline loops: CDR1 MNHEY, CDR2 SVGAGI. V shed 6 bases and J shed 3 bases, with 13 bases lying between them. The CDR3 DNA reads TGTGCCAGCAGCCAACGACAGTTAACAGATACGCAGTATTTT. This codes for CASSQRQLTDTQYF.

The chain employs TRBV6-5 and TRBJ1-1, with unresolved D. Trimming left V 0 bases short and J 1 base short, with 9 bases between. Germline V gene sequence: CDR1 MNHEY, CDR2 SVGAGI. The CDR3 length is 15 residues. CDR3 amino acids: CASSYSRLGNTEAFF. CDR3 nucleotides: TGTGCCAGCAGTTACTCGAGACTGGGGAACACTGAAGCTTTCTTT.

The rearrangement links TRBV30 to TRBJ1-6; D gene uncertain. The CDR3 has 13 residues. Trimming left V 0 bases short and J 4 bases short, with 4 bases between. Germline CDR1 and CDR2: GTSNPN and SVGIG (reference sequence). CDR3 DNA: TGTGCCTGGAGTGTAGGGTATAATTCACCCCTCCACTTT. Its protein is CAWSVGYNSPLHF.

This clone appeared once. The chain uses TRBV30 and TRBJ1-1; possibly TRBD1 for D (5 bases). The CDR3 is made up of 13 amino acids. The V end was cut by 3 bases, the J end by 1 base, with 9 bases between. Per germline, CDR1 GTSNPN and CDR2 SVGIG (reference sequence). In DNA, the CDR3 is TGTGCCTGGAGCGGAGACAGGAACACTGAAGCTTTCTTT. Amino acid sequence: CAWSGDRNTEAFF.

This clone appeared once. The chain has TRBV19 and TRBJ2-7; D is undetermined. Germline loops: CDR1 LNHDA, CDR2 SQIVND (reference sequence). This CDR3 contains 12 residues. Trimming removed 5 bases at V and 6 bases at J, with 11 bases between. The CDR3 DNA is TGTGCCAGTAGTCAGCTATCGGGCGAGCAGTACTTC. It specifies CASSQLSGEQYF. Full variable domain (remainder filled in from reference TRBV19 and TRBJ2-7): DGGITQSPKYLFRKEGQNVTLSCEQNLNHDAMYWYRQDPGQGLRLIYYSQIVNDFQKGDIAEGYSVSREKKESFPLTVTSAQKNPTAFYLCASSQLSGEQYFGPGTRLTVT.

V usage is TRBV2 and J usage is TRBJ2-1; possibly TRBD2 for D (6 bases). CDR1 is SNHLY, CDR2 FYNNEI, per germline. CDR3 length: 15 amino acids. V was trimmed by 4 bases and J by 4 bases, leaving 14 bases between them. As DNA, the CDR3 is TGTGCCAGCAGTGTGATGAGCGGGCGTTACAATGAGCAGTTCTTC. It codes for CASSVMSGRYNEQFF.

The chain uses TRBV7-2 and TRBJ1-1; D gene ambiguous. The V gene's germline CDR1 is SGHTA and CDR2 FQGNSA. V was clipped by 1 base and J by 1 base, with 7 bases between them. The CDR3 spans 14 residues. The CDR3 DNA reads as TGTGCCAGCAGCTTAGTTTTGGGGAACACTGAAGCTTTCTTT. This encodes CASSLVLGNTEAFF.

The chain employs TRBV7-3 and TRBJ2-1, with 9 bases that match TRBD2. Germline loops: CDR1 SGHTA, CDR2 FQGTGA. The CDR3 loop spans 15 amino acids. The junction had 8 bases not matched to a gene; V was cut back by 4 bases and J by 7 bases. CDR3 sequence reads: CASSSSGGRMNEQFF. The CDR3 DNA reads as TGTGCCAGCAGCTCCAGCGGGGGGCGGATGAATGAGCAGTTCTTC. The complete variable domain, with remaining parts taken from reference TRBV7-3 and TRBJ2-1, reads GAGVSQTPSNKVTEKGKYVELRCDPISGHTALYWYRQSLGQGPEFLIYFQGTGAADDSGLPNDRFFAVRPEGSVSTLKIQRTERGDSAVYLCASSSSGGRMNEQFFGPGTRLTVL.

This rearrangement joins TRBV19 to TRBJ2-2, with 9 bases fitting TRBD1. Germline CDR1 LNHDA, CDR2 SQIVND (reference sequence). The CDR3 covers 13 residues. This CDR3 reads CALRGQGPGELFF. The CDR3 DNA reads TGTGCTTTACGGGGACAGGGACCCGGGGAGCTGTTTTTT.

The chain combines TRBV7-2 with TRBJ2-7; 7 positions agree with TRBD2. This CDR3 region has 13 residues. The V and J ends lost 7 bases and 0 bases, in that order; junction bases with no gene match: 3. Germline V CDR1 and CDR2: SGHTA, FQGNSA. The DNA of the CDR3 is TGTGCCAGCAACGGGGGGATCTCCTACGAGCAGTACTTC. Its translation: CASNGGISYEQYF.

The CDR3 sequence is CASSYSSRSYEQYF. The CDR3 nucleotides read TGTGCCAGCAGTTACTCGTCGAGATCCTACGAGCAGTACTTC. The chain employs TRBV6-6 and TRBJ2-7; no clear D. V lost 0 bases and J lost 1, with 7 bases in between. This CDR3 has 14 amino acids. Per germline, CDR1 MNHNY and CDR2 SVGAGI (reference sequence).

This chain uses TRBV6-1 with TRBJ2-7; D not resolved. The CDR3 is made up of 12 amino acids. Trimming cost V 4 bases and J 0 bases, with 4 bases left between them. Germline CDR1 and CDR2: MNHNS and SASEGT. CDR3 in amino acids: CASSGTSYEQYF. DNA of the CDR3: TGTGCCAGCAGTGGGACCTCCTACGAGCAGTACTTC.

J is TRBJ1-3 and V is TRBV6-5; D is undetermined. Per the germline V gene, CDR1 is MNHEY and CDR2 is SVGAGI. The length of the CDR3 is 15 residues. The V gene lost 7 bases and the J gene lost 0 bases, with 13 bases spanning the gap. For the CDR3, the DNA is TGTGCCAGCACCACCGGGCCTTTCTCTGGAAACACCATATATTTT. Amino acids: CASTTGPFSGNTIYF.

The chain recombines TRBV21-1 with TRBJ2-7; TRBD1, the table's D call, was not compared with the DNA. TRBV21-1 is recorded as a pseudogene. This CDR3 spans 17 amino acids. As DNA, the CDR3 is TGTGCCAGCAGCAAAGGGCCTACAGGGGACATACCCTACGAGCAGTACTTC. Protein product: CASSKGPTGDIPYEQYF.

The chain joins TRBV9 to TRBJ2-3; D could derive from TRBD1 or TRBD2 (6 bases each). V lost 1 base to trimming and J lost 0 bases, with 12 bases between them. CDR1 is SGDLS and CDR2 is YYNGEE in the germline V gene. The CDR3 spans 16 residues. CDR3 in DNA: TGTGCCAGCAGCGTAAAGGGGGGAGGCAGCACAGATACGCAGTATTTT. This codes for CASSVKGGGSTDTQYF.

The chain couples TRBV19 to TRBJ2-1, with 8 bases aligning to TRBD1. The CDR3 has 14 residues. Germline loops: CDR1 LNHDA, CDR2 SQIVND (reference sequence). The junction had 2 bases not matched to a gene; V was cut back by 6 bases and J by 1 base. In DNA form, the CDR3 reads TGTGCCAGTAGGACAGGGGATTCCTACAATGAGCAGTTCTTC. Translated: CASRTGDSYNEQFF.

The chain has TRBV5-1 and TRBJ2-2, with D perhaps TRBD2 (5 bases). Germline V CDR1 and CDR2: SGHRS, YFSETQ. The CDR3 has 14 residues. The V and J ends lost 0 bases and 5 bases respectively, with 8 bases between them. The CDR3 bases are TGCGCCAGCAGCTTGGAGGGCGGGACCGGGGAGCTGTTTTTT. Protein product: CASSLEGGTGELFF. The full variable domain, rest sourced from reference TRBV5-1 and TRBJ2-2, is KAGVTQTPRYLIKTRGQQVTLSCSPISGHRSVSWYQQTPGQGLQFLFEYFSETQRNKGNFPGRFSGRQFSNSRSEMNVSTLELGDSALYLCASSLEGGTGELFFGEGSRLTVL.

This clone was counted once. The rearrangement uses TRBV4-2 and TRBJ1-1, with unresolved D. CDR1 LGHNA and CDR2 YNFKEQ come from the germline V gene. The CDR3 covers 14 residues. V was trimmed by 4 bases and J by 0 bases, leaving 9 bases between them. The CDR3 DNA reads as TGTGCCAGCAGCCTCGAACCCATGAACACTGAAGCTTTCTTT. Its translation is CASSLEPMNTEAFF.

The rearrangement links TRBV13 to TRBJ2-7; D ambiguous. The germline V and J ends were trimmed by 2 bases and 0 bases, with 2 bases remaining between them. The V gene's germline CDR1 is PRHDT and CDR2 FYEKMQ (reference sequence). CDR3 length: 12 residues. The CDR3 here is CASSLSSYEQYF. CDR3 in DNA: TGTGCCAGCAGCTTAAGCTCCTACGAGCAGTACTTC.

The J gene is TRBJ1-1, the V gene TRBV12-5; D may be TRBD1 (5 bases). V lost 6 bases and J lost 1, with 9 bases in between. This CDR3 has 13 residues. In germline, CDR1 is LGHNT, CDR2 FRNRAP. CDR3 residues: CASGRGGNTEAFF. The CDR3 nucleotides read TGTGCTAGTGGGAGGGGTGGGAACACTGAAGCTTTCTTT.

J is TRBJ1-1 and V is TRBV28, with D unresolved. This CDR3 has 13 amino acids. CDR1 and CDR2 from the germline V gene are MDHEN and SYDVKM. Deletions cut 2 bases from V and 1 base from J, with 5 bases between. The CDR3 loop is CASSLEGNTEAFF. Written as DNA, the CDR3 is TGTGCCAGCAGTTTAGAGGGGAACACTGAAGCTTTCTTT.

The rearrangement links TRBV2 to TRBJ1-6, with 7 nucleotides matching TRBD1. V lost 6 bases to trimming and J lost 8 bases; unmatched junction nucleotides: 10. In germline, CDR1 is SNHLY, CDR2 FYNNEI. This CDR3 comprises 15 residues. The CDR3 region is CASSGHRTGDSPLHF. In DNA, the CDR3 is TGTGCCAGCAGCGGGCATCGGACAGGAGATTCACCCCTCCACTTT.

The chain uses TRBV5-6 and TRBJ2-1; tentatively, D is TRBD1 (6 bases). Germline V gene data show CDR1 as SGHDT and CDR2 as YYEEEE. V lost 0 bases and J lost 0, with 13 bases in between. This CDR3 is built from 17 residues. The CDR3 DNA reads as TGTGCCAGCAGCTTGGTTAGGGGGACGAGCTCCTACAATGAGCAGTTCTTC. Translating gives CASSLVRGTSSYNEQFF.